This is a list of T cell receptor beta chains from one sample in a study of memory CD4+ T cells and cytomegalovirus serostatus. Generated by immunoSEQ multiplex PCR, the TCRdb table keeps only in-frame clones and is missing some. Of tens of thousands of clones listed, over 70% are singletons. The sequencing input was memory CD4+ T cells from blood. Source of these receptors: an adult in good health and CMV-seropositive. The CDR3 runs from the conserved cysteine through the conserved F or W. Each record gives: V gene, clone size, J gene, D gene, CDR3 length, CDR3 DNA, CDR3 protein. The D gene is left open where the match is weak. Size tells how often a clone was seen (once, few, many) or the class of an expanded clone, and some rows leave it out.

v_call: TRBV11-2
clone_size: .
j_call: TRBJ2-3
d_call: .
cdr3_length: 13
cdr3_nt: TGTGCCAGCAGCTTAGGTCTGACAGATACGCAGTATTTT
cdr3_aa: CASSLGLTDTQYF

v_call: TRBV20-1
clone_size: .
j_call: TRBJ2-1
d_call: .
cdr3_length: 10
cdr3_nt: TGCAGTGCCAGCCGGGTCTCGCAGTTCTTC
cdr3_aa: CSASRVSQFF

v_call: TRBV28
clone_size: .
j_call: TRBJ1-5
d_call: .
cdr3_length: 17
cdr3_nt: TGTGCCAGCAGTTTCATGGGCAGGGGATATAGCAATCAGCCCCAGCATTTT
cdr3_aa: CASSFMGRGYSNQPQHF

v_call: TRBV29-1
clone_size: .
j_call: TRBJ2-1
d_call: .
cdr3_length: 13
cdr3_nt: TGCAGCGTTGAAGATCGGGGCAGGGGGGCGCAGTTCTTC
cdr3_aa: CSVEDRGRGAQFF

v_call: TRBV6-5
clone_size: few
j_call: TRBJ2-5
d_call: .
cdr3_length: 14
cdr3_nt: TGTGCCAGCAGTTACTCCTGGGAATCGAGGACCCAGTACTTC
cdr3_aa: CASSYSWESRTQYF

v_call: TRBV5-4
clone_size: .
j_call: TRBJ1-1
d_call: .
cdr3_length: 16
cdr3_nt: TGTGCCAGCAGCTTGAGGCGGACGGCGGGGAACACTGAAGCTTTCTTT
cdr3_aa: CASSLRRTAGNTEAFF

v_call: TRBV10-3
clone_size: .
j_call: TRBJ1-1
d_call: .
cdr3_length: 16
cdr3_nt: TGTGCCATCAGTGAGTCGGGGAGGGACTATAGCACTGAAGCTTTCTTT
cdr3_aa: CAISESGRDYSTEAFF

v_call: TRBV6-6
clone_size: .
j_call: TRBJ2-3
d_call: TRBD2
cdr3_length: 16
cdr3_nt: TGTGCCGGTAGCCAATTTAGCGGGACCGGTGGAAATACGCAGTATTTT
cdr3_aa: CAGSQFSGTGGNTQYF

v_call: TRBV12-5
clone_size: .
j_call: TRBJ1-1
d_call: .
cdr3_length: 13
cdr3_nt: TGTGCTAGTGGTTTGGAAGGGGGGACTGAAGCTTTCTTT
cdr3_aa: CASGLEGGTEAFF

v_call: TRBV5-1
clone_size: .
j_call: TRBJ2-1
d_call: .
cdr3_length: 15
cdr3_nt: TGCGCCAGCAGCTTGACTCCCGACCAAGACAATGAGCAGTTCTTC
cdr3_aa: CASSLTPDQDNEQFF

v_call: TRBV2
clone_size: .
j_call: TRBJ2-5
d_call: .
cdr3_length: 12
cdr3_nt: TGTGCCAGCGGGAGAGTTGAAGAGACCCAGTACTTC
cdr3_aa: CASGRVEETQYF

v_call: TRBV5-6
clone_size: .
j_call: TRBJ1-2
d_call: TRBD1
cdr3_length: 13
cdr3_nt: TGTGCCAGCAGATCCGGGACAGGGTGGGGCTACACCTTC
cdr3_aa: CASRSGTGWGYTF

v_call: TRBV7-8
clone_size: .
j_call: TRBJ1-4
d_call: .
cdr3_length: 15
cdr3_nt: TGTGCCAGCAGCGCTTACAGGGTCCCTAATGAAAAACTGTTTTTT
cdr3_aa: CASSAYRVPNEKLFF

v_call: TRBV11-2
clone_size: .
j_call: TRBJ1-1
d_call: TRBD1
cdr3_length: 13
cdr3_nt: TGTGCCAGCAGCCGCGACAGGGACACTGAAGCTTTCTTT
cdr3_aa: CASSRDRDTEAFF

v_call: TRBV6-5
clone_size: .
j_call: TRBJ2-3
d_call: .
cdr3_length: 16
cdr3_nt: TGTGCCAGCAGTTCCTTATCGACTCTTAGCACAGATACGCAGTATTTT
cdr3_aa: CASSSLSTLSTDTQYF

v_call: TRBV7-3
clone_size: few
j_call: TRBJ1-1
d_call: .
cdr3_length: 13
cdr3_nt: TGTGCCAGCAGCACAAGAAAAAACACTGAAGCTTTCTTT
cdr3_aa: CASSTRKNTEAFF

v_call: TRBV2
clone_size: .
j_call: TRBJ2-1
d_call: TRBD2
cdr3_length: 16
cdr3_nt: TGTGCCAGCGAGGGTAGGGCGGGAGCCGGCTACAATGAGCAGTTCTTC
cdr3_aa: CASEGRAGAGYNEQFF

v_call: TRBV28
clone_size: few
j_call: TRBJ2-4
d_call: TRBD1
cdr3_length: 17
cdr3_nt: TGTGCCAGCAGTTTCGGGGGTCAAGGACAGGGGACAAACATTCAGTACTTC
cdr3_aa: CASSFGGQGQGTNIQYF

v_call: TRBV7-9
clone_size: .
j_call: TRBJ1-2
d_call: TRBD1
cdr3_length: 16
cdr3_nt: TGTGCCAGCTCAGGGGGAGGCTCGGCTGGTTTAAATGGCTACACCTTC
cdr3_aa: CASSGGGSAGLNGYTF

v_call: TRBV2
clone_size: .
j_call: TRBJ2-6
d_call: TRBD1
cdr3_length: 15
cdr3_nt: TGTGCCAGCCAGGGGGACAGGACTGGGGCCAACGTCCTGACTTTC
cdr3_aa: CASQGDRTGANVLTF

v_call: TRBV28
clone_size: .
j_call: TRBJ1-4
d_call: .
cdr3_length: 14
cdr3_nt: TGTGCCAGCAGTTTCGACAGTAGGAATGAAAAACTGTTTTTT
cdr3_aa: CASSFDSRNEKLFF

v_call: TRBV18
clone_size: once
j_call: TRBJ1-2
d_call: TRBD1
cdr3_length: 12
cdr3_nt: TGTGCCAGCTCACAGGACAGGGCCTACTACACCTTC
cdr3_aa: CASSQDRAYYTF